Listed below are T cell receptor beta chains from one sample, sequenced in a study of T cells in Graves' hyperthyroidism and ophthalmopathy. TCRdb reprocessed the multiplex PCR reads with MiXCR, giving one entry per CDR3 protein. The sample has approximately 530,000 distinct CDR3 sequences, just under 20% seen once. The sequenced sample consisted of blood. The origin of the receptors is a man in his forties with Graves' ophthalmopathy. CDR3s include the opening cysteine and the closing phenylalanine or tryptophan. The D gene is left open where the match is weak. For some rows the clone size is stated as once, few or many, or as a class when expanded; others skip it.

abundance,v_gene,d_gene,j_gene,CDR3aa,CDR3nt
.,TRBV12-5,.,TRBJ2-1,CASAAGRASCNEQFF,TGTGCTAGTGCCGCTGGCAGGGCGTCCTGCAATGAGCAGTTCTTC
many,TRBV15,.,TRBJ2-5,CATSRRSTFGETQYF,TGTGCCACCAGCAGGAGATCGACCTTTGGAGAGACCCAGTACTTC
few,TRBV15,.,TRBJ2-5,CATSRVPTSRETQYF,TGTGCCACCAGCAGAGTCCCGACTAGTCGAGAGACCCAGTACTTC
few,TRBV20-1,.,TRBJ1-2,CSAAGVQGKDYGYTF,TGCAGTGCCGCAGGGGTCCAGGGTAAAGACTATGGCTACACCTTC
few,TRBV14,.,TRBJ2-7,CASSQGLVNEQYF,TGTGCCAGCAGCCAGGGGCTAGTTAACGAGCAGTACTTC
.,TRBV15,TRBD2,TRBJ2-3,CATSRDMGLAGGPTDTQYF,TGTGCCACCAGCAGAGATATGGGACTAGCGGGGGGGCCTACAGATACGCAGTATTTT
.,TRBV5-1,.,TRBJ2-1,CASSLLPGTLDRNEQFF,TGCGCCAGCAGCTTGTTGCCCGGGACCCTGGATAGGAATGAGCAGTTCTTC
.,TRBV5-8,.,TRBJ2-1,CASSVGGGKNEQFF,TGTGCCAGCAGCGTAGGGGGAGGAAAGAATGAGCAGTTCTTC
many,TRBV7-9,TRBD2,TRBJ2-5,CASSWGVAGDKETQYF,TGTGCCAGCAGCTGGGGAGTAGCGGGAGATAAAGAGACCCAGTACTTC
many,TRBV2,.,TRBJ1-1,CASSDSGSYRDTEAFF,TGTGCCAGCAGTGACTCTGGATCGTACCGCGACACTGAAGCTTTCTTT
.,TRBV5-5,TRBD1,TRBJ2-7,CASSSYRGPSSYEQYF,TGTGCCAGCAGCTCCTACAGGGGCCCTAGCTCCTACGAGCAGTACTTC
many,TRBV11-2,TRBD2,TRBJ2-1,CASSLAVAGGEQFF,TGTGCCAGCAGCTTAGCAGTAGCGGGGGGTGAGCAGTTCTTC
.,TRBV28,.,TRBJ2-5,CASSSLAQAIQETQYF,TGTGCCAGCAGTTCCCTCGCCCAGGCCATCCAAGAGACCCAGTACTTC
many,TRBV7-3,.,TRBJ2-3,CASSLDRVGTDTQYF,TGTGCCAGCAGCCTGGATCGGGTTGGAACAGATACGCAGTATTTT
many,TRBV2,.,TRBJ1-5,CASSVGHYSNQPQHF,TGTGCCAGCAGTGTCGGACATTATAGCAATCAGCCCCAGCATTTT
many,TRBV30,TRBD2,TRBJ2-1,CAWSDMTGTRAWGEQFF,TGTGCCTGGAGCGACATGACCGGGACTAGAGCTTGGGGTGAGCAGTTCTTC
many,TRBV5-1,TRBD1,TRBJ2-7,CASSLDGTGFYEQYF,TGCGCCAGCAGCTTGGATGGGACAGGGTTTTACGAGCAGTACTTC
many,TRBV11-3,.,TRBJ1-1,CASSLVPWILANTEAFF,TGTGCCAGCAGCTTAGTCCCTTGGATCCTAGCGAACACTGAAGCTTTCTTT
few,TRBV20-1,TRBD1,TRBJ1-1,CSGDPRDRGANTEAFF,TGCAGTGGCGACCCTAGGGACAGGGGAGCGAACACTGAAGCTTTCTTT
few,TRBV15,TRBD2,TRBJ2-2,CATSRGGGVVSGELFF,TGTGCCACCAGCAGAGGGGGGGGAGTGGTCTCCGGGGAGCTGTTTTTT
.,TRBV12-5,TRBD1,TRBJ1-2,CASGLVTPFRQGSSRGYTF,TGTGCTAGTGGTTTGGTAACCCCCTTCCGACAGGGCTCTTCCCGTGGCTACACCTTC
few,TRBV2,TRBD1,TRBJ2-5,CASSEDATGSQTQYF,TGTGCCAGCAGTGAAGATGCGACAGGGAGTCAGACCCAGTACTTC
few,TRBV27,TRBD2,TRBJ2-7,CASSGGGVLSEQYF,TGTGCCAGCAGTGGGGGGGGGGTCCTAAGCGAGCAGTACTTC
many,TRBV5-1,.,TRBJ2-2,CASSFSGTGELFF,TGCGCCAGCAGCTTTTCTGGGACCGGGGAGCTGTTTTTT
few,TRBV7-9,.,TRBJ1-5,CASTPGGNQPQHF,TGTGCCAGCACCCCAGGAGGCAATCAGCCCCAGCATTTT
.,TRBV3-1,TRBD1,TRBJ1-2,CASSYTGGQEGYTF,TGTGCCAGCAGTTACACAGGGGGACAAGAAGGCTACACCTTC
.,TRBV6-4,.,TRBJ1-2,CASSDGGNGYTF,TGTGCCAGCAGTGACGGGGGCAATGGCTACACCTTC
many,TRBV5-1,.,TRBJ1-5,CASSRSGGGDGNQPQHF,TGCGCCAGCAGCCGGAGCGGGGGGGGAGACGGCAATCAGCCCCAGCATTTT
.,TRBV19,.,TRBJ1-5,CASARSEDANQPQHF,TGTGCCAGTGCCCGAAGTGAGGACGCTAATCAGCCCCAGCATTTT
.,TRBV12-5,.,TRBJ1-1,CASGLSTEAFF,TGTGCTAGTGGTTTGTCTACTGAAGCTTTCTTT
.,TRBV14,.,TRBJ2-6,CASSQVSGANVLTF,TGTGCCAGCAGCCAGGTCTCCGGGGCCAACGTCCTGACTTTC
many,TRBV6-6,TRBD2,TRBJ2-3,CASSYSLAGSTDTQYF,TGTGCCAGCAGTTACTCACTAGCGGGGAGCACAGATACGCAGTATTTT
few,TRBV18,.,TRBJ1-4,CASSPAVGVGTEKLFF,TGTGCCAGCTCACCGGCGGTCGGGGTAGGGACTGAAAAACTGTTTTTT
many,TRBV18,.,TRBJ2-3,CASSLILSQDTQYF,TGTGCCAGCTCACTCATCCTAAGTCAAGATACGCAGTATTTT
.,TRBV11-2,TRBD2,TRBJ2-1,CASGYPPTGTSGMDEQFF,TGTGCCAGCGGATACCCCCCTACCGGGACTAGCGGGATGGATGAGCAGTTCTTC
few,TRBV6-5,.,TRBJ2-5,CASSYSIRRGGETQYF,TGTGCCAGCAGTTACTCGATCCGGCGGGGAGGAGAGACCCAGTACTTC